This T cell receptor (beta chain) is drawn from a study of blood T cells in healthy people across ages. The study's findings and limits: Any changes in expanded clonotypes were possibly confounded, as donor CMV status remained unknown. Considered underestimates were the diversity estimates obtained from one million T cells. Long-lived and aged donors differed, with more naive CD4+ cells and higher diversity in the long-lived.

This clonotype has a count of ten or more. Its antigen is unknown. A second PCR of 7 to 11 cycles used a sample-barcoded 5' primer and a J-beta primer mix. Unique molecular identifiers of 12 random nucleotides labeled each cDNA. TCRdb itself ran the 5' RACE reads through MiXCR, one entry per CDR3 protein. The table includes about 1.1 million distinct CDR3 sequences, roughly two fifths detected once. The sequenced sample consisted of blood. The sequence came from a young man in good health.

The CDR3 loop is CASSAGFGNHEQYF. DNA of the CDR3: TGTGCCAGCAGTGCAGGGTTCGGCAATCACGAGCAGTACTTC. The rearrangement uses TRBV2 and TRBJ2-7, with D maybe TRBD1 (5 bases). V was cut by 4 bases and J by 5 bases, with 15 bases left in between. CDR3 length equals 14 residues. Germline-derived CDR1 and CDR2 are SNHLY and FYNNEI.